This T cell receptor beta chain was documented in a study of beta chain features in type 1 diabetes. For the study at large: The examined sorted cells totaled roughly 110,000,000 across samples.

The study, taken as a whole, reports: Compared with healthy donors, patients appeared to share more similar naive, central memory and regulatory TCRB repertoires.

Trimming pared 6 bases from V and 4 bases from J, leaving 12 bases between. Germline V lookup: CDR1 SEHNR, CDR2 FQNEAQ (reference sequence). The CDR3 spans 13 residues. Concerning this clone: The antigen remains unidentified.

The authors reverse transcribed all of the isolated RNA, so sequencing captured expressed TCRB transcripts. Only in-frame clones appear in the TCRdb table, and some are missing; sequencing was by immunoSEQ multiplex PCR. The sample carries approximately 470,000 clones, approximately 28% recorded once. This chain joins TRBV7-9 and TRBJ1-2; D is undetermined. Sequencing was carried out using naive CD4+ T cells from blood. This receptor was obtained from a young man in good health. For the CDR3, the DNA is TGTGCCAGCAGTCCTGGAGTTGCCTATGGCTACACCTTC. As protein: CASSPGVAYGYTF.